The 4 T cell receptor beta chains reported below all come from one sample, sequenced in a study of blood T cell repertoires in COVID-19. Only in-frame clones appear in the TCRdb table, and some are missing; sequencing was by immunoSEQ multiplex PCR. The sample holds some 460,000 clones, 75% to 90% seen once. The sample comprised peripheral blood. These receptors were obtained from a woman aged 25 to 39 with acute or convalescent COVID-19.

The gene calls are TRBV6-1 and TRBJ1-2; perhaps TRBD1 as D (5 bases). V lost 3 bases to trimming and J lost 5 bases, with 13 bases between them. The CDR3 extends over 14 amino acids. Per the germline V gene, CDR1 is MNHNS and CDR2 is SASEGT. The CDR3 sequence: CASSDSAGKYGYTF. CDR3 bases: TGTGCCAGCAGTGATTCTGCAGGGAAGTATGGCTACACCTTC.

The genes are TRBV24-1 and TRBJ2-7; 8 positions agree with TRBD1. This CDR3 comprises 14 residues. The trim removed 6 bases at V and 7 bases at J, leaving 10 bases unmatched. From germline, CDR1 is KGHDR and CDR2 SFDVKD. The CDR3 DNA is TGTGCCACCAGTTCAGGGGGCCAAAGGGAGGAGCAGTACTTC. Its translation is CATSSGGQREEQYF.

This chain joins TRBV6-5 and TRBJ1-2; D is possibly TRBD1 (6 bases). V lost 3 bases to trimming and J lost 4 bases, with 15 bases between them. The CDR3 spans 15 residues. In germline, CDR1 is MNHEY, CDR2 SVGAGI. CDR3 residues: CASSYTGSPAYGYTF. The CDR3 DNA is TGTGCCAGCAGTTATACAGGGAGCCCTGCCTATGGCTACACCTTC.

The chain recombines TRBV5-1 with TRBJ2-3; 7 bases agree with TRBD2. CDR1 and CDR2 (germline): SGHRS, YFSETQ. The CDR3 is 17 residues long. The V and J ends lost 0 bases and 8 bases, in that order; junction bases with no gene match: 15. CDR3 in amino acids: CASSLAVLPQGGGTQYF. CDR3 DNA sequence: TGCGCCAGCAGCTTGGCCGTGCTTCCCCAAGGCGGGGGTACGCAGTATTTT. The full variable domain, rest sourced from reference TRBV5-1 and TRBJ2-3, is KAGVTQTPRYLIKTRGQQVTLSCSPISGHRSVSWYQQTPGQGLQFLFEYFSETQRNKGNFPGRFSGRQFSNSRSEMNVSTLELGDSALYLCASSLAVLPQGGGTQYFGPGTRLTVL.